These T cell receptor beta chains were read from a single sample in a study of follicular helper T cells after annual influenza vaccination. Some clones are missing from TCRdb's copy, which holds only in-frame ones; the method was immunoSEQ multiplex PCR. The sample gives more than 9,500 clones, around 80% of which show up once; 3% to 4.5% is in the top ten. The sample was CXCR5+ CD38- circulating T follicular helper cells from blood, taken on the day of influenza vaccination. These receptors came from an adult who received the influenza vaccine. CDR3s include the opening cysteine and the closing phenylalanine or tryptophan. The D gene is left open where the match is weak. Some rows mark clone size as missing; the rest say once, few, many or name a class of expanded clone.

TRBJ1-1 | - | TRBV6-5 | 14 | - | TGTGCCAGCAGTTCACAACGACGGAACACTGAAGCTTTCTTT | CASSSQRRNTEAFF
TRBJ2-3 | - | TRBV11-2 | 14 | - | TGTGCCAGCAGCATGGACCAGGAAGCAGATACGCAGTATTTT | CASSMDQEADTQYF
TRBJ2-1 | TRBD2 | TRBV10-1 | 18 | - | TGCGCCAGCAGCGCCCCAACTCAGGGTGCGGGGGATTGGAATGAGCAGTTCTTC | CASSAPTQGAGDWNEQFF
TRBJ1-1 | - | TRBV7-2 | 13 | once | TGTGCCAGCACCCTCCGGGGCGACACTGAAGCTTTCTTT | CASTLRGDTEAFF
TRBJ1-5 | - | TRBV7-3 | 13 | - | TGTGCCAGCAGCTTGGGCCTAGGTCAGCCCCAGCATTTT | CASSLGLGQPQHF
TRBJ2-3 | - | TRBV5-4 | 13 | - | TGTGCCAGCAGCCATCCGATGGCCGATACGCAGTATTTT | CASSHPMADTQYF
TRBJ1-1 | - | TRBV6-1 | 14 | - | TGTGCCAGCAGTGAAGGGGACGCCGCCAATGAAGCTTTCTTT | CASSEGDAANEAFF
TRBJ2-5 | - | TRBV14 | 15 | - | TGTGCCAGCAGCCAAGATCTAGGGAGCCAAGAGACCCAGTACTTC | CASSQDLGSQETQYF
TRBJ1-1 | TRBD1 | TRBV4-2 | 17 | - | TGTGCCAGCAGCCAATCCTCCGGGACAGGTCACGACACTGAAGCTTTCTTT | CASSQSSGTGHDTEAFF
TRBJ1-1 | TRBD1 | TRBV5-8 | 16 | - | TGTGCCAGCAGCTTCCCTTTCACAGGGGGGAACACTGAAGCTTTCTTT | CASSFPFTGGNTEAFF
TRBJ2-1 | - | TRBV6-1 | 16 | - | TGTGCCAGCAGTGAATCGAGGGGACACCCCGAAGGGGAGCAGTTCTTC | CASSESRGHPEGEQFF
TRBJ2-2 | - | TRBV5-1 | 14 | few | TGCGCCACCTCCTTGGCAGGCCCCACCGGGGAGCTGTTTTTT | CATSLAGPTGELFF
TRBJ1-1 | TRBD1 | TRBV5-4 | 15 | - | TGTGCCAGCAGCTCTCGACAGGGGTTGAACACTGAAGCTTTCTTT | CASSSRQGLNTEAFF
TRBJ1-1 | - | TRBV5-1 | 17 | - | TGCGCCAGCAGCGCGCAGGGAGGAGGCTTGATGAACACTGAAGCTTTCTTT | CASSAQGGGLMNTEAFF
TRBJ1-2 | - | TRBV5-6 | 13 | once | TGTGCCAGCAGCTGGGGGACGGAAGATGGCTACACCTTC | CASSWGTEDGYTF
TRBJ1-1 | - | TRBV14 | 17 | - | TGTGCCAGCAGCCCCGGGGCAAACAGGGTACCCAACACTGAAGCTTTCTTT | CASSPGANRVPNTEAFF
TRBJ1-5 | - | TRBV2 | 15 | few | TGTGCCAGCAGCGAGGTGGCAGGGGCAGGCCAGCCCCAGCATTTT | CASSEVAGAGQPQHF
TRBJ1-2 | - | TRBV28 | 11 | - | TGTGCCAGCAGCATACAGGGAGGCTACACCTTC | CASSIQGGYTF
TRBJ2-1 | - | TRBV20-1 | 11 | - | TGCAGTGCCAGCAGGACGGATCTGGAGTTCTTC | CSASRTDLEFF
TRBJ2-4 | TRBD1 | TRBV29-1 | 15 | - | TGCAGCGTTGAAAAAGGCGCAGGGGGCAAAAACATTCAGTACTTC | CSVEKGAGGKNIQYF
TRBJ2-3 | - | TRBV9 | 15 | - | TGTGCCAGCAGCGTATATAACAGTAACACAGATACGCAGTATTTT | CASSVYNSNTDTQYF
TRBJ1-6 | - | TRBV30 | 12 | - | TGTGCCTGGAACTACGGCGGTTCACCCCTCCACTTT | CAWNYGGSPLHF
TRBJ2-6 | - | TRBV5-1 | 14 | - | TGCGCCAGCAGCTTGGAGGGGACAGCCAACGTCCTGACTTTC | CASSLEGTANVLTF
TRBJ2-7 | TRBD2 | TRBV5-1 | 15 | - | TGCGCCAGCAGCTGGGGGACTAGCGGGGAGTACGAGCAGTACTTC | CASSWGTSGEYEQYF
TRBJ1-5 | - | TRBV7-2 | 13 | - | TGTGCCAGCAGCCCAGACAGCAATCAGCCCCAGCATTTT | CASSPDSNQPQHF
TRBJ1-4 | - | TRBV18 | 15 | - | TGTGCCAGCTCGCTTACGGCTGACTCTAGTGAAAAACTGTTTTTT | CASSLTADSSEKLFF
TRBJ1-3 | - | TRBV27 | 15 | - | TGTGCCAGCAGTAGGGCCGGCATGAGTGGGAACACCATATATTTT | CASSRAGMSGNTIYF
TRBJ1-5 | - | TRBV7-2 | 12 | - | TGTGCCAGCAGCTTAGATGTGCGGCCCCAGCATTTT | CASSLDVRPQHF
TRBJ2-1 | - | TRBV4-3 | 13 | - | TGCGCCAGCAGCTCGGGACCTTTAATTGAGCAGTTCTTC | CASSSGPLIEQFF
TRBJ1-2 | TRBD1 | TRBV19 | 14 | - | TGTGCCAGTAGTAGCTCAGGGGGCGCGTATGGCTACACCTTC | CASSSSGGAYGYTF
TRBJ1-5 | - | TRBV28 | 14 | - | TGTGCCAGCAGTGCGTCGCAGGGCGGTCAGCCCCAGCATTTT | CASSASQGGQPQHF
TRBJ2-7 | - | TRBV2 | 11 | - | TGTGCCAGCAGTGTTGCAGTCGAGCAGTACTTC | CASSVAVEQYF
TRBJ2-7 | TRBD1 | TRBV6-6 | 14 | few | TGTGCCAGCAGTTACTCCGACAGGGGCTACGAGCAGTACTTC | CASSYSDRGYEQYF
TRBJ2-3 | - | TRBV12-2 | 15 | - | TGTGCAAGTCGCTTAAATGCGGGGGCTCCAGATACGCAGTATTTT | CASRLNAGAPDTQYF
TRBJ2-7 | - | TRBV4-2 | 16 | - | TGTGCCAGCAGCCAAGTTTGGGCAGCGAATACCTACGAGCAGTACTTC | CASSQVWAANTYEQYF
TRBJ2-3 | TRBD2 | TRBV7-2 | 16 | - | TGTGCCAGCAGCCTCAGCGGGGGGGCGGGTGGTGATACGCAGTATTTT | CASSLSGGAGGDTQYF
TRBJ2-3 | TRBD2 | TRBV2 | 16 | - | TGTGCCAGCAGCCCGACTAGCGGGGGGTCCGGGGATACGCAGTATTTT | CASSPTSGGSGDTQYF
TRBJ2-2 | TRBD1 | TRBV15 | 18 | - | TGTGCCACCAGCAGAGATCTCCTGGGACAGGGGGAGACCGGGGAGCTGTTTTTT | CATSRDLLGQGETGELFF
TRBJ2-1 | - | TRBV10-2 | 13 | - | TGCGCCAGCAGGACGACGGGCCCCGGTGAGCAGTTCTTC | CASRTTGPGEQFF
TRBJ2-3 | TRBD2 | TRBV7-3 | 15 | - | TGTGCCAGCAGCCCGCGGGGGGTCCGCGCAGATACGCAGTATTTT | CASSPRGVRADTQYF
TRBJ2-3 | - | TRBV5-1 | 15 | - | TGCGCCAGCAGCTTGGGGACTCTCAGCACAGATACGCAGTATTTT | CASSLGTLSTDTQYF
TRBJ2-7 | - | TRBV5-1 | 15 | - | TGCGCCAGCAGCTTCTTGGGCAGCGACTCCTACGAGCAGTACTTC | CASSFLGSDSYEQYF
TRBJ2-7 | TRBD1 | TRBV19 | 14 | few | TGTGCCAGTAGTCCGCAGACAGGGGGCAACGAGCAGTACTTC | CASSPQTGGNEQYF